Listed below are T cell receptor beta chains from one sample, sequenced in a study of shared clonotypes between healthy human individuals. TCRdb's copy holds only in-frame clones and misses some; the assay was immunoSEQ multiplex PCR. The sample has about 2 million clones; roughly 94% are singletons. The sample comprised naive CD4+ T cells sorted from blood. Source of these receptors: a man younger than 35 in good health. Both conserved end residues are part of each CDR3. The D gene is left open where the match is weak.

CASSLTTGLAGYNEQFF TGTGCCAGCAGCCTCACTACAGGGCTAGCGGGGTACAATGAGCAGTTCTTC TRBJ2-1 TRBD2 TRBV9
CATSRGPGTEAFF TGTGCCACCTCCAGGGGGCCAGGCACTGAAGCTTTCTTT TRBJ1-1 TRBD1 TRBV6-5
CASSPRAGSAGELFF TGTGCCAGCTCACCAAGAGCAGGGAGCGCCGGGGAGCTGTTTTTT TRBJ2-2 - TRBV18
CASSEETRGTQYF TGTGCCAGCAGCGAGGAGACTAGGGGGACCCAGTACTTC TRBJ2-5 - TRBV9
CASSAGTGGNEQYF TGCGCCAGCAGCGCTGGGACAGGCGGGAACGAGCAGTACTTC TRBJ2-7 TRBD1 TRBV5-1
CASSQVRNYEQYF TGCGCCAGCAGCCAAGTTAGGAACTACGAGCAGTACTTC TRBJ2-7 - TRBV4-1
CASSLGTLYGNTIYF TGTGCCAGCAGTCTGGGGACACTATATGGAAACACCATATATTTT TRBJ1-3 - TRBV28
CASSLVIRTQTYTF TGTGCCAGCAGCTTAGTAATCAGAACCCAAACCTACACCTTC TRBJ1-2 - TRBV7-2
CASSLGGAAYEQYF TGTGCCAGCAGCTTAGGGGGGGCGGCCTACGAGCAGTACTTC TRBJ2-7 - TRBV11-2
CASSLESGSWNEQFF TGTGCCAGCAGCTTGGAAAGCGGGAGTTGGAATGAGCAGTTCTTC TRBJ2-1 TRBD2 TRBV5-4
CACYPGRDTRTTEAFF TGTGCCTGCTATCCCGGCCGGGACACCCGAACCACTGAAGCTTTCTTT TRBJ1-1 - TRBV30
CASSPGGRTEAFF TGTGCCAGCAGCCCTGGTGGGAGGACTGAAGCTTTCTTT TRBJ1-1 - TRBV5-4
CASSSPGGGSYEQYF TGTGCCAGCAGTTCACCCGGCGGGGGGTCGTACGAGCAGTACTTC TRBJ2-7 TRBD2 TRBV27
CAIRGIGQGNIQYF TGTGCCATCAGGGGGATTGGACAGGGCAACATTCAGTACTTC TRBJ2-4 TRBD1 TRBV10-3
CAWSSWGTGGEQYF TGTGCCTGGAGTTCCTGGGGGACAGGGGGCGAGCAGTACTTC TRBJ2-7 TRBD1 TRBV30
CAIRPPSGGAAEQFF TGTGCCATCAGGCCCCCAAGCGGGGGGGCCGCTGAGCAGTTCTTC TRBJ2-1 TRBD2 TRBV10-3